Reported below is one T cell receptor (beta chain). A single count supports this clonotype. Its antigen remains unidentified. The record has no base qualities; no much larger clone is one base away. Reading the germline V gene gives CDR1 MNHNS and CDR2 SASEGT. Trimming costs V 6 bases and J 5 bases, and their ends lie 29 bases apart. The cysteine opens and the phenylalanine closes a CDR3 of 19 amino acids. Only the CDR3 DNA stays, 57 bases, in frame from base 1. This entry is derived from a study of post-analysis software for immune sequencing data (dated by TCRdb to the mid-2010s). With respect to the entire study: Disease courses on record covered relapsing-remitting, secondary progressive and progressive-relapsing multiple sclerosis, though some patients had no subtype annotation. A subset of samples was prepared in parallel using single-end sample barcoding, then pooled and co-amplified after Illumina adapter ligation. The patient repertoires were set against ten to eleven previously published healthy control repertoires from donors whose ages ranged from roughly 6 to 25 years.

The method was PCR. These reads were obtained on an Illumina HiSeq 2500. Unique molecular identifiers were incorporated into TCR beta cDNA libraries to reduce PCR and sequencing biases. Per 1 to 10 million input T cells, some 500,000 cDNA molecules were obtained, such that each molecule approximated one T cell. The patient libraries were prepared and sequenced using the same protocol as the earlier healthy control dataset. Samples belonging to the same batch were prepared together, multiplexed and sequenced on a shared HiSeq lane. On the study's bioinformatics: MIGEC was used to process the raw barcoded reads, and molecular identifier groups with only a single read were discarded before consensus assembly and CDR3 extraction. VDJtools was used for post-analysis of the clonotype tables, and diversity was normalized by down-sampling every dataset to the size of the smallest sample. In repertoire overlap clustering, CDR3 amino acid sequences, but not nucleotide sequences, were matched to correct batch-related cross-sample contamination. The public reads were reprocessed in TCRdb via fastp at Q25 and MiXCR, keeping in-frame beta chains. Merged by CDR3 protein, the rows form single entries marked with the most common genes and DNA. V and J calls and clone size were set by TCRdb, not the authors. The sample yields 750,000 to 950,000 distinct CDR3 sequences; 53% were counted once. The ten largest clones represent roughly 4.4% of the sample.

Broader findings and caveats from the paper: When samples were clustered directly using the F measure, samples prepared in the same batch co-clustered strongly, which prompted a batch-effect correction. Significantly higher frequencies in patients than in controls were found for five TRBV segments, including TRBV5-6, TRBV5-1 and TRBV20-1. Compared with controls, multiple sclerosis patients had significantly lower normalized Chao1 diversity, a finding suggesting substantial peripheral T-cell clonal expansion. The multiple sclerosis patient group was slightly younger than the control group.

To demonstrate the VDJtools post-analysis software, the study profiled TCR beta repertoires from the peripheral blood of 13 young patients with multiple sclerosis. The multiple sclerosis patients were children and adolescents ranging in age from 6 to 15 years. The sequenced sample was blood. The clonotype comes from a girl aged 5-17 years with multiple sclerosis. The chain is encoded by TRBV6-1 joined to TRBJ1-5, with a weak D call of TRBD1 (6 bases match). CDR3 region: CASSKRPGHKALGDQPQHF. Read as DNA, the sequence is TGTGCCAGCAGCAAACGGCCGGGACACAAGGCTCTTGGGGATCAGCCCCAGCATTTT.